Below, one T cell receptor beta chain is given with its context. Its target is unknown. The data are from a study of T cell responses to AZD1222 COVID-19 vaccine. The study, taken as a whole, reports: Females outnumbered males among donors, who were mostly white British; clonal diversity was possibly underestimated. Nearly half of spike-specific TCRs reportedly target unmutated variant regions. All repertoire sampling was performed exclusively after the peak T cell response.

The germline V gene has CDR1 SGHTA and CDR2 FQGTGA. V lost 5 bases and J 0 bases, leaving 12 bases between the germline ends. CDR3 length equals 15 residues. Using immunoSEQ multiplex PCR, the repertoire was profiled, and TCRdb retains in-frame clones only, with some absent. This table holds over 95,000 clones, roughly 87% found once. The TCR comes from an adult in good health. The input for sequencing was peripheral blood, taken on day 0 of AZD1222 vaccination. V usage is TRBV7-3 and J usage is TRBJ2-3; a possible D gene is TRBD2 (5 bases). CDR3: CASSTLASSTDTQYF. Written as DNA, the CDR3 is TGTGCCAGCAGCACTCTAGCTTCTAGCACAGATACGCAGTATTTT. The full variable domain, with the rest looked up from reference TRBV7-3 and TRBJ2-3, is GAGVSQTPSNKVTEKGKYVELRCDPISGHTALYWYRQSLGQGPEFLIYFQGTGAADDSGLPNDRFFAVRPEGSVSTLKIQRTERGDSAVYLCASSTLASSTDTQYFGPGTRLTVL.